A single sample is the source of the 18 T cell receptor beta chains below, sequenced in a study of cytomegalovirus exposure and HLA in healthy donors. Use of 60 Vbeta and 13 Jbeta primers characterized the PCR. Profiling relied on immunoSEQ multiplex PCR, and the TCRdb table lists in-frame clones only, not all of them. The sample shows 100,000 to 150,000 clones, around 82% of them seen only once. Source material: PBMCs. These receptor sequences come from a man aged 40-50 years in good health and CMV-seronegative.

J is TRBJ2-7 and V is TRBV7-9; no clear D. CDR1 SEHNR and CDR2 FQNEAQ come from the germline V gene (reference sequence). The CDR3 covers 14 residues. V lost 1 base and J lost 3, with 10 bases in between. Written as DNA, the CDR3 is TGTGCCAGCAGCTTAGATCTAGACGGCTACGAGCAGTACTTC. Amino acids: CASSLDLDGYEQYF.

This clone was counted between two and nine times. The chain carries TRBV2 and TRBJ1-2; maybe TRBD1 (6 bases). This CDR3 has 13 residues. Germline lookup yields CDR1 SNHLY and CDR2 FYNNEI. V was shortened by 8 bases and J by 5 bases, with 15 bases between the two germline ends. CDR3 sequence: CASSGTRIYGYTF. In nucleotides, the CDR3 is TGTGCCAGCTCGGGGACACGTATTTATGGCTACACCTTC.

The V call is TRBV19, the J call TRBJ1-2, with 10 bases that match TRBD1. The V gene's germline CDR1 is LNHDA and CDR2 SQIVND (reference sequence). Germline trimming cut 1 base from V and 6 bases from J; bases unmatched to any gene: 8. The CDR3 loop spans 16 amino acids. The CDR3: CASSIVNAGTGDGYTF. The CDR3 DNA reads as TGTGCCAGTAGTATAGTAAATGCCGGGACAGGGGATGGCTACACCTTC.

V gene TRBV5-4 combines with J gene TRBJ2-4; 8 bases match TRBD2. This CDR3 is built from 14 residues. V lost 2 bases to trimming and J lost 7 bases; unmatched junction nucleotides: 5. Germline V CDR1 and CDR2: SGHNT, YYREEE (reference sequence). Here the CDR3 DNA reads TGTGCCAGCAGCTTCGGGGGGGCCGGGAACATTCAGTACTTC. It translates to CASSFGGAGNIQYF. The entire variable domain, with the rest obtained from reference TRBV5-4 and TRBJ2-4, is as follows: ETGVTQSPTHLIKTRGQQVTLRCSSQSGHNTVSWYQQALGQGPQFIFQYYREEENGRGNFPPRFSGLQFPNYSSELNVNALELDDSALYLCASSFGGAGNIQYFGAGTRLSVL.

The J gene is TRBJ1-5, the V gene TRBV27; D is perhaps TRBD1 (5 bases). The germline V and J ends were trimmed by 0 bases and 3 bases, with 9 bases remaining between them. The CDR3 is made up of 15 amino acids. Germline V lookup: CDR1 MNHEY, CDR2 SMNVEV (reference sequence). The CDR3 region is CASSLSQGFNQPQHF. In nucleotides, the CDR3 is TGTGCCAGCAGTTTATCGCAGGGATTCAATCAGCCCCAGCATTTT.

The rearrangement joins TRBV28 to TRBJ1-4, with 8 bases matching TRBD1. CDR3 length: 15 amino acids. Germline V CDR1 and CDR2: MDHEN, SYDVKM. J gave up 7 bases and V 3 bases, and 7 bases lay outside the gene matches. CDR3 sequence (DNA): TGTGCCAGCAGTTTCCTCGGGACAGGCCTTGAAAAACTGTTTTTT. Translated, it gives CASSFLGTGLEKLFF.

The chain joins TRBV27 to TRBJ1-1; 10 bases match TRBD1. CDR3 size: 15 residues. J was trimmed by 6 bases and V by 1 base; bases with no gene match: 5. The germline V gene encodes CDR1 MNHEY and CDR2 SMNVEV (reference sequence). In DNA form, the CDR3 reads TGTGCCAGCAGTTTATGGACAGGGGGAAGTTCTGAAGCTTTCTTT. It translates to CASSLWTGGSSEAFF.

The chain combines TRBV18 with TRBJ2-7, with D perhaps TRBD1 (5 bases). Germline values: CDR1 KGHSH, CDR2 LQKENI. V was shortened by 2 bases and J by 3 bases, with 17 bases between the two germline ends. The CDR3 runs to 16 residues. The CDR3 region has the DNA TGTGCCAGCTCACCAACCACAGGAGCAGGGCACTACGAGCAGTACTTC. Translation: CASSPTTGAGHYEQYF.

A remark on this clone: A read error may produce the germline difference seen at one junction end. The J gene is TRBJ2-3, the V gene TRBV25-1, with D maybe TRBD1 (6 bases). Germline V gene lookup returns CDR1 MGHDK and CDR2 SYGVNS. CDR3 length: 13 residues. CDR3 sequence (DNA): TGTGCCAGCAGTTGGGGGCCCACAGATATGCAGTATTTT. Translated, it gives CASSWGPTDMQYF.

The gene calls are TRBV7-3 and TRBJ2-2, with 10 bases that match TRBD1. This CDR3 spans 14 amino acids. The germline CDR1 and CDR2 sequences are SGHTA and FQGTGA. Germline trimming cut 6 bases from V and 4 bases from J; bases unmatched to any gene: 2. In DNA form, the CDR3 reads TGTGCCAGCAGGGGACAGGGGATCACCGGGGAGCTGTTTTTT. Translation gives CASRGQGITGELFF. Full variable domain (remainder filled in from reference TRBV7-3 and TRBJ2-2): GAGVSQTPSNKVTEKGKYVELRCDPISGHTALYWYRQSLGQGPEFLIYFQGTGAADDSGLPNDRFFAVRPEGSVSTLKIQRTERGDSAVYLCASRGQGITGELFFGEGSRLTVL.

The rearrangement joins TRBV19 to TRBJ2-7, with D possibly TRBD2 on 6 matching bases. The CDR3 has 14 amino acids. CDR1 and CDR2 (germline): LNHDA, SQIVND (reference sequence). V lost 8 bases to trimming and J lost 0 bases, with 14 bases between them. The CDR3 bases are TGTGCCAGTCGCGGGATAGGAGTCTCCTACGAGCAGTACTTC. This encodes CASRGIGVSYEQYF.

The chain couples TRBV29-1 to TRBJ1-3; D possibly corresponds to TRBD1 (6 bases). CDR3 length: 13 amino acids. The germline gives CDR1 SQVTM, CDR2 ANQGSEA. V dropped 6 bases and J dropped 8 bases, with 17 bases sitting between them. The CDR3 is CSVIWQGKDTIYF. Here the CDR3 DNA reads TGCAGCGTCATCTGGCAGGGGAAGGACACCATATATTTT.

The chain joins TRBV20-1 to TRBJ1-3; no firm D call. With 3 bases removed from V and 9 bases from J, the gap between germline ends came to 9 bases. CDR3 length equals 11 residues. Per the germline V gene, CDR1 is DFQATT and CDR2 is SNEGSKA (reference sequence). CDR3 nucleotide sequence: TGCAGTGCTAGGGAGAAGTTCACCATATATTTT. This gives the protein CSAREKFTIYF.

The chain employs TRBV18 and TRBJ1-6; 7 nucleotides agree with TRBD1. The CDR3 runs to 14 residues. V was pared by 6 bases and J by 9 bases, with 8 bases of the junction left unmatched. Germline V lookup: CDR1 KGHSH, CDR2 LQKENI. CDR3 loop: CASSPDRVSSPLHF. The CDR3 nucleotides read TGTGCCAGCTCTCCAGACAGGGTATCTTCACCCCTCCACTTT.

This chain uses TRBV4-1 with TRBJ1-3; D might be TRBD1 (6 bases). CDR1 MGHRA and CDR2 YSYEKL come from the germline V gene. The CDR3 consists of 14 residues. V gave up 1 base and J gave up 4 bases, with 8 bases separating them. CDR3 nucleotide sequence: TGCGCCAGCAGCCAAGGGGGGCAAGGAAACACCATATATTTT. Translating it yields CASSQGGQGNTIYF.

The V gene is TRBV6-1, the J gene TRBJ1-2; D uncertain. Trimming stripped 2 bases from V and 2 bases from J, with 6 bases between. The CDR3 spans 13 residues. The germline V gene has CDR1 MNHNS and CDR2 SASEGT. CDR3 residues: CASSEQKNYGYTF. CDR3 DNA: TGTGCCAGCAGTGAACAGAAAAACTATGGCTACACCTTC.

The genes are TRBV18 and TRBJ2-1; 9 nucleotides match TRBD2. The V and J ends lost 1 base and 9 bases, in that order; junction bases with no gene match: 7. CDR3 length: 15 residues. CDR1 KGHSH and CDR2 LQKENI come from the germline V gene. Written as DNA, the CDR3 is TGTGCCAGCTCACCACTTGGCGGGGGGGCAGCTGAGCAGTTCTTC. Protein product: CASSPLGGGAAEQFF.

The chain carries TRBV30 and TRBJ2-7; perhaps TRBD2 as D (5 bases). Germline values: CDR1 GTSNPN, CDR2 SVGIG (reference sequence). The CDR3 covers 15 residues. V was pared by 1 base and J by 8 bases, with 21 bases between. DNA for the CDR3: TGTGCCTGGAGTGAGGCGGGTTGGCCCCCCGGGAAGCAGTACTTC. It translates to CAWSEAGWPPGKQYF. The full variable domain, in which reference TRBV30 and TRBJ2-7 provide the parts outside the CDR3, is SQTIHQWPATLVQPVGSPLSLECTVEGTSNPNLYWYRQAAGRGLQLLFYSVGIGQISSEVPQNLSASRPQDRQFILSSKKLLLSDSGFYLCAWSEAGWPPGKQYFGPGTRLTVT.